The following is a T cell receptor (beta chain) sequence with its context. The antigen remains unidentified. The data stem from a study of T cell responses to AZD1222 COVID-19 vaccine. The study, taken as a whole, reports: The study identified only six AZD1222 recipients as seropositive at baseline. CD4 TCRs covered the whole spike, strongest at regions 160-218 and 743-854.

The CDR3 has 17 residues. CDR1 and CDR2 from the germline V gene are LNHNV and YYDKDF (reference sequence). The V end was cut by 3 bases, the J end by 4 bases, with 21 bases between. Generated by immunoSEQ multiplex PCR, the TCRdb table keeps only in-frame clones and is missing some. The repertoire holds approximately 92,000 clones, with approximately 91% as singletons. This receptor was identified in an adult in good health. The chain is built from TRBV15 and TRBJ2-5; D tentatively fits TRBD1 or TRBD2 (5 bases each). Sequencing was performed on peripheral blood, taken on day 0 of AZD1222 vaccination. The CDR3 region is CATSSAPGFGGRETQYF. The DNA for the CDR3 is TGTGCCACCAGCAGCGCCCCAGGGTTTGGGGGTCGAGAGACCCAGTACTTC.